These 22 T cell receptor beta chains came from one sample sequenced in a study of T cell repertoires in cytomegalovirus infection. These TCRs are of unknown antigen specificity. TCRdb re-derived calls from the reads in MiXCR, one entry per CDR3 protein. This table has about a million distinct CDR3 sequences, 30% to 40% appearing once. Specimen: cultured CD8+ T cells from PBMCs, collected from culture after CMV antigen stimulation. The source of these receptors is a human donor in good health (CMV status not recorded). Some clones in this sample may be carry-over from other donors' samples.

The rearrangement links TRBV27 to TRBJ1-5; D gene uncertain. This CDR3 has 14 residues. Trimming shortened V by 5 bases and J by 4 bases, and 12 bases separated the two germline ends. Germline CDR1 reads MNHEY; CDR2 reads SMNVEV (reference sequence). This chain's CDR3 is CASSPRVVNQPQHF. In DNA form, the CDR3 reads TGTGCCAGCAGTCCTAGGGTGGTAAATCAGCCCCAGCATTTT.

This clonotype was counted a few times. The gene calls are TRBV11-1 and TRBJ2-1; D tentatively reads TRBD1 or TRBD2 (5 bases each). V was clipped by 6 bases and J by 12 bases, with 12 bases between them. This CDR3 is built from 11 residues. CDR1 is SGHAT and CDR2 is FQDESV in the germline V gene (reference sequence). The DNA of the CDR3 is TGTGCCAGCAGTATGGGGGATGGGCAGTTCTTC. This sequence encodes CASSMGDGQFF.

This clonotype was found a few times. The chain combines TRBV7-3 with TRBJ1-1, with D uncertain. V shed 8 bases and J shed 4 bases, with 17 bases lying between them. CDR3 length: 14 residues. CDR1 and CDR2 from the germline V gene are SGHTA and FQGTGA. This CDR3 is CASRPGLGVTEAFF. In DNA form, the CDR3 reads TGTGCCAGCCGGCCCGGGTTGGGAGTCACTGAAGCTTTCTTT.

This chain joins TRBV7-3 and TRBJ2-5; D might be TRBD2 (5 bases). CDR1 is SGHTA, CDR2 FQGTGA, per germline. There are 15 residues in the CDR3. V gave up 2 bases and J gave up 2 bases, with 12 bases separating them. The CDR3 coding sequence is TGTGCCAGCAGCTTATACGGCGGGTCGCAAGAGACCCAGTACTTC. This translates into CASSLYGGSQETQYF.

There are a few counts of this clonotype. The chain recombines TRBV27 with TRBJ2-1; TRBD2 agrees at 9 bases. J lost 3 bases, V lost 1 base, and 10 bases had no gene match. This CDR3 spans 18 amino acids. In germline, CDR1 is MNHEY, CDR2 SMNVEV (reference sequence). The CDR3 DNA reads as TGTGCCAGCAGTTTATTGTCCAGCGGGGGGACGGGCTACAATGAGCAGTTCTTC. As protein: CASSLLSSGGTGYNEQFF.

The chain is built from TRBV20-1 and TRBJ2-3, with TRBD2 as a possible D gene (5 bases). The ends were cut back, 3 bases at V and 2 bases at J, with 21 bases in the middle. In germline, CDR1 is DFQATT, CDR2 SNEGSKA (reference sequence). The CDR3 is 17 residues long. In nucleotides, the CDR3 is TGCAGTGCTAGGCTAGCTGAGGTTTCGACGGTCACAGATACGCAGTATTTT. Translated, it gives CSARLAEVSTVTDTQYF.

The V call is TRBV5-1, the J call TRBJ2-7; a weak D match, TRBD2 (6 bases). CDR1 and CDR2 from the germline V gene are SGHRS and YFSETQ. The V and J ends lost 4 bases and 3 bases respectively, with 20 bases between them. The CDR3 runs 16 residues. The CDR3 here is CASSPRGGLSGYEQYV. CDR3 nucleotides: TGCGCCAGCAGCCCCCGAGGAGGGCTATCTGGCTACGAGCAGTACGTC.

This rearrangement joins TRBV6-2 or TRBV6-3 to TRBJ1-1, with a possible D match to TRBD1 (6 bases). In germline, CDR1 is MNHEY, CDR2 SVGEGT. This CDR3 has 13 residues. The V end lost 6 bases, the J end lost 8 bases, and 16 bases lay between the germline ends. CDR3 in amino acids: CASRDPGAGEAFF. The CDR3 coding sequence is TGTGCCAGCAGGGACCCGGGGGCAGGGGAAGCTTTCTTT.

The chain links TRBV7-8 to TRBJ2-6; perhaps TRBD1 as D (6 bases). Germline V gives CDR1 SGHVS, CDR2 FQNEAQ. The CDR3 has 20 amino acids. V gave up 2 bases and J gave up 0 bases, with 20 bases separating them. The DNA of the CDR3 is TGTGCCAGCAGCTTACCCTCGACAGGACCTTCAATCTCTGGGGCCAACGTCCTGACTTTC. Its protein product is CASSLPSTGPSISGANVLTF.

This clonotype was detected ten times or more. V usage is TRBV6-6 and J usage is TRBJ2-3, with 8 bases lining up with TRBD2. The ends lost 5 bases at V and 0 bases at J; junction bases unmatched: 4. CDR1 and CDR2 from the germline V gene are MNHNY and SVGAGI (reference sequence). CDR3 length: 15 residues. This CDR3 reads CASSKSGGSTDTQYF. The CDR3 DNA sequence: TGTGCCAGCAGTAAAAGCGGGGGAAGCACAGATACGCAGTATTTT.

V gene TRBV4-3 combines with J gene TRBJ2-7; D unresolved. CDR1 LGHNA and CDR2 YSLEER come from the germline V gene. This CDR3 contains 16 residues. V was shortened by 1 base and J by 2 bases, with 15 bases between the two germline ends. CDR3 sequence: CASSQVTKNPPYEQYV. The DNA for the CDR3 is TGCGCCAGCAGCCAAGTCACTAAGAACCCCCCCTACGAGCAGTACGTC.

This clonotype was found a few times. The CDR3 coding sequence is TGTGCCAGCAGCTCCAGGGGGCGATACACAGATACGCAGTATTTT. Protein sequence: CASSSRGRYTDTQYF. The J gene is TRBJ2-3, the V gene TRBV7-9; 8 bases match TRBD1. There are 15 residues in the CDR3. V lost 4 bases and J lost 2; bases outside the gene matches: 5. CDR1 and CDR2 (germline): SEHNR, FQNEAQ (reference sequence). The variable domain in full, with the rest retrieved from reference TRBV7-9 and TRBJ2-3, is DTGVSQNPRHKITKRGQNVTFRCDPISEHNRLYWYRQTLGQGPEFLTYFQNEAQLEKSRLLSDRFSAERPKGSFSTLEIQRTEQGDSAMYLCASSSRGRYTDTQYFGPGTRLTVL.

The V gene is TRBV4-3, the J gene TRBJ2-2; 7 bases align to TRBD1. V was pared by 3 bases and J by 3 bases, with 4 bases of the junction left unmatched. Germline CDR1 LGHNA, CDR2 YSLEER. The length of the CDR3 is 15 residues. CDR3 coding DNA: TGCGCCAGCAGCCATCGACAGGGCTACACCGGGGAGCTGTTTTTT. Its translation is CASSHRQGYTGELFF.

The chain uses TRBV11-3 and TRBJ2-3; D may correspond to TRBD1 or TRBD2 (7 bases each). CDR3 length: 16 residues. The germline V and J ends were trimmed by 4 bases and 0 bases, with 14 bases remaining between them. CDR1 is SGHNT, CDR2 YENEEA, per germline. CDR3 loop: CASSSGGGASTDTQYF. In nucleotides, the CDR3 is TGTGCCAGCAGCTCAGGGGGGGGGGCTAGCACAGATACGCAGTATTTT.

This clonotype was detected a few times. The chain carries TRBV15 and TRBJ1-2, with 11 bases lining up with TRBD1. The CDR3 runs 16 residues. From germline, CDR1 is LNHNV and CDR2 YYDKDF (reference sequence). Trimming removed 0 bases from V and 4 bases from J; junction bases left unmatched: 4. The CDR3 bases are TGTGCCACCAGCAGAGATGGACAGGGGGCGACCTATGGCTACACCTTC. Translating gives CATSRDGQGATYGYTF.

This clonotype was recorded a few times. This chain connects TRBV7-6 to TRBJ2-5; D tentatively fits TRBD1 or TRBD2 (5 bases each). The ends were cut back, 4 bases at V and 3 bases at J, with 12 bases in the middle. The CDR3 sequence is 14 residues long. Germline V gene data show CDR1 as SGHVS and CDR2 as FNYEAQ. The CDR3 nucleotides are TGTGCCAGCAGCTCCGGGACGCAAGAAGAGACCCAGTACTTC. Translating gives CASSSGTQEETQYF.

This clonotype was seen a handful of times. The chain joins TRBV9 to TRBJ2-2; D not certain. Germline V lookup: CDR1 SGDLS, CDR2 YYNGEE. This CDR3 comprises 16 residues. V was shortened by 4 bases and J by 0 bases, with 13 bases between the two germline ends. For the CDR3, the DNA is TGTGCCAGCAGCCCCGGTGGCGGAACGAACACCGGGGAGCTGTTTTTT. Protein sequence: CASSPGGGTNTGELFF. The full variable domain, with the rest looked up from reference TRBV9 and TRBJ2-2, is DSGVTQTPKHLITATGQRVTLRCSPRSGDLSVYWYQQSLDQGLQFLIQYYNGEERAKGNILERFSAQQFPDLHSELNLSSLELGDSALYFCASSPGGGTNTGELFFGEGSRLTVL.

The rearrangement links TRBV4-2 to TRBJ2-6; TRBD1 matches 8 bases. The V and J ends lost 4 bases and 1 base, in that order; junction bases with no gene match: 6. The CDR3 extends over 17 amino acids. Germline assignment: CDR1 LGHNA and CDR2 YNFKEQ. The CDR3 loop is CASSRRGTGSGANVLTF. Written as DNA, the CDR3 is TGTGCCAGCAGCCGTAGGGGGACAGGTTCTGGGGCCAACGTCCTGACTTTC.

This clonotype came up a few times. V gene TRBV2 combines with J gene TRBJ2-5; D gene unclear. Germline CDR1 is SNHLY and CDR2 is FYNNEI. V shed 0 bases and J shed 0 bases, with 14 bases lying between them. CDR3 size: 17 residues. The CDR3 nucleotides are TGTGCCAGCAGTGAAGCGGTTCTAAGCAGAAACCAAGAGACCCAGTACTTC. Translating gives CASSEAVLSRNQETQYF.

This clonotype was counted between two and nine times. The chain carries TRBV27 and TRBJ2-2; D not resolved. V shed 8 bases and J shed 3 bases, with 7 bases lying between them. Germline V CDR1 and CDR2: MNHEY, SMNVEV (reference sequence). CDR3 length equals 12 residues. CDR3 in DNA: TGTGCCAGCTTGGCGGACACCGGGGAGCTGTTTTTT. It is translated as CASLADTGELFF.

This clonotype was seen more than once but under ten times. The gene calls are TRBV13 and TRBJ1-4; 10 bases fit TRBD1. Germline-derived CDR1 and CDR2 are PRHDT and FYEKMQ (reference sequence). This CDR3 comprises 13 residues. Trimming removed 6 bases from V and 10 bases from J; junction bases left unmatched: 5. Written as DNA, the CDR3 is TGTGCCAGCAGTTCCCGGGACAGGGGAAAACTGTTTTTT. Translation: CASSSRDRGKLFF.

This clonotype has a single count. V and J are TRBV19 and TRBJ1-2; TRBD1 matches 7 bases. The CDR3 is made up of 14 amino acids. The V gene's germline CDR1 is LNHDA and CDR2 SQIVND (reference sequence). As DNA, the CDR3 is TGTGCTTCTAGTGGAGGGGGCTATAACTATGGCTACACCTTC. The encoded protein is CASSGGGYNYGYTF. Full variable domain (missing parts from reference TRBV19 and TRBJ1-2): DGGITQSPKYLFRKEGQNVTLSCEQNLNHDAMYWYRQDPGQGLRLIYYSQIVNDFQKGDIAEGYSVSREKKESFPLTVTSAQKNPTAFYLCASSGGGYNYGYTFGSGTRLTVV.